Listed below are T cell receptor beta chains from one sample, sequenced in a study of CD8 T cells in ankylosing spondylitis. TCRdb redid the calling of the 5' RACE reads with MiXCR, one entry per CDR3 protein. The data hold some 130,000 distinct CDR3 sequences, with approximately 15% observed a single time. The specimen was blood, either unsorted or a sorted T cell fraction (not recorded which). The source of these receptors is a female donor with ankylosing spondylitis or in good health (not recorded which). Both conserved end residues are part of each CDR3. The order of the fields is clone size, J gene, V gene, D gene, CDR3 protein, CDR3 DNA. The D gene is left open where the match is weak. Clone size is given for some rows only: seen once, a few or many times, or a class if the clone is expanded.

many	TRBJ2-7	TRBV5-1	.	CAIRQTSSYEQYF	TGCGCCATTCGACAGACGAGCTCCTACGAGCAGTACTTC
few	TRBJ1-1	TRBV7-2	.	CASSLRGDAFF	TGTGCCAGCAGCTTAAGGGGAGACGCTTTCTTT
many	TRBJ2-1	TRBV5-5	.	CASRRGHHSYNEQFF	TGTGCCAGCAGGCGCGGTCACCACTCCTACAATGAGCAGTTCTTC
many	TRBJ2-3	TRBV12-3/TRBV12-4	.	CASSLSNTDTQYF	TGTGCCAGCAGTTTAAGCAATACAGATACGCAGTATTTT
.	TRBJ2-3	TRBV18	.	CASSPMGLTSTDTQYF	TGTGCCAGCTCACCCATGGGACTTACTAGCACAGATACGCAGTATTTT
few	TRBJ2-7	TRBV7-2	TRBD2	CASSLSYTSGVYEQYF	TGTGCCAGCAGCTTGAGCTATACTAGCGGGGTGTACGAGCAGTACTTC
many	TRBJ1-5	TRBV5-1	.	CASSFSVNQPQHF	TGCGCCAGCAGCTTTTCAGTCAATCAGCCCCAGCATTTT
many	TRBJ2-3	TRBV29-1	.	CSVEQTRTDTQYF	TGCAGCGTTGAACAGACCCGCACAGATACGCAGTATTTT
few	TRBJ1-6	TRBV27	TRBD1	CASSSGQMDNSPLHF	TGTGCCAGCAGTTCGGGACAGATGGATAATTCACCCCTCCACTTT
.	TRBJ1-6	TRBV7-9	.	CASSSGGGYNSPLHF	TGTGCCAGCAGCTCGGGAGGGGGTTATAATTCACCCCTCCACTTT
few	TRBJ1-4	TRBV5-1	.	CASSLGWRQGRSEKLFF	TGCGCCAGCAGCTTGGGGTGGAGGCAGGGCAGGAGTGAAAAACTGTTTTTT
many	TRBJ2-1	TRBV29-1	.	CSVRDGLSYNEQFF	TGCAGCGTTCGGGACGGACTTTCCTACAATGAGCAGTTCTTC
.	TRBJ2-7	TRBV20-1	.	CSYRWDSAYEQYF	TGCAGTTATCGCTGGGACTCTGCCTACGAGCAGTACTTC
many	TRBJ1-2	TRBV11-2	.	CASSLYQWSAYGYTF	TGTGCCAGCAGCTTATATCAGTGGTCAGCCTATGGCTACACCTTC
many	TRBJ2-1	TRBV28	.	CASSSAGFAAYNEQFF	TGTGCCAGCAGTTCTGCAGGGTTTGCGGCCTACAATGAGCAGTTCTTC
many	TRBJ2-1	TRBV12-3/TRBV12-4	.	CASSLGGGGPYNEQFF	TGTGCCAGCAGTTTAGGGGGCGGGGGCCCCTACAATGAGCAGTTCTTC
many	TRBJ2-2	TRBV9	TRBD1	CASSVVSGTGGITGELFF	TGTGCCAGCAGCGTAGTATCGGGGACAGGGGGCATCACCGGGGAGCTGTTTTTT
.	TRBJ2-7	TRBV12-3/TRBV12-4	.	CASASKLGKGRREQYF	TGTGCCAGCGCCTCTAAGCTCGGCAAGGGGCGGCGGGAGCAGTACTTC
.	TRBJ2-7	TRBV5-5	TRBD1	CASSSPGTATYEQYF	TGTGCCAGCAGCTCACCCGGGACAGCAACCTACGAGCAGTACTTC
many	TRBJ1-5	TRBV12-3/TRBV12-4	TRBD1	CASSRQQGNQPQHF	TGTGCCAGCAGTCGACAACAGGGGAATCAGCCCCAGCATTTT